This T cell receptor (beta chain) was sequenced during a study of T cells in Graves' hyperthyroidism and ophthalmopathy (dated by TCRdb to the late 2010s). Study-level background: Peripheral blood was collected at initial diagnosis, before any treatment. To identify distinguishing TCR V-J signatures, a discovery cohort of 100 or so patients was used, comprising 43 with Graves' ophthalmopathy and 57 with stable Graves' hyperthyroidism. Prospective prediction of ophthalmopathy was tested in an independent validation cohort of approximately 19 hyperthyroidism patients and 15 to 17 patients who later progressed to ophthalmopathy. The 90 to 100 discovery patients were randomly divided into training and test sets at a 7:3 ratio. The study also compared thyroid tissue and blood T-cell repertoires from about six Graves' hyperthyroidism patients. Once sampling was done, hyperthyroidism patients were given methimazole at a starting dose of 30 mg daily, whereas ophthalmopathy patients were given high-dose intravenous methylprednisolone. TCR Vbeta CDR3 sequencing of 135 peripheral blood samples (over 40 ophthalmopathy, some 75 hyperthyroidism and some 17 progressor patients) is reported in the paper. The paper as a whole reports these results and caveats: In cross-validation, a model built on a 13 V-J signature told ophthalmopathy apart from stable hyperthyroidism with under 90% sensitivity and roughly 83% specificity, and in testing the same model reached 80%/75%. Sample size was not statistically predetermined, and investigators were not blinded to group allocation. Most expanded thyroid clonotypes (frequency above 0.001) were also detected in blood, suggesting blood repertoires may reflect thyroid immune responses. In validation, progression to ophthalmopathy was predicted by the model with 70% to 71% sensitivity and 72.22% specificity, a median of roughly six months before onset.

At least ten counts were recorded for this clonotype. This clone's antigen is unknown. No quality values exist for individual bases; no much larger clone is one base distant. The CDR3 spans 15 residues, from the cysteine through the phenylalanine. The read is trimmed to its CDR3 DNA, 45 bases read in frame from base 1. V ends up 3 bases short and J 4 bases short, with an unmatched junction base count of 6. TCR beta CDR3 regions were amplified from RNA transcripts. The first round of RT-PCR for the TCR CDR3 was performed with the HTBI primer set and the Qiagen OneStep RT-PCR kit. Libraries were constructed in a second round of multiplex PCR, after which size selection and purification were carried out. Libraries were sequenced paired-end with 100 bp reads on an Illumina HiSeq2000. The published analysis was carried out like this. SOAPnuke was used to process the raw data, throwing out any read that contained adapters or uncalled bases, had a mean Phred below 15, or lacked an exact constant-primer or identifier match. COPE v1.2.5 was used to merge the high-quality paired reads, and each unique nucleotide sequence was defined as a clonotype. MiTCR v1.1 was used to align clonotypes to the IMGT TRBV, TRBD and TRBJ reference segments. The analysis was restricted to V-J combinations with a frequency above 0.0001, which together covered just over 98% of the repertoires. The TCS score was defined as F50 (clonal expansion) divided by E x V (chaos), with BLOSUM62-based TCRdist calculated between CDR3 peptides within each V-J. Welch's t-statistics and random forest reduced just over 500 V-J features to 13, which were used in a naive Bayes classifier (R e1071). TCRdb ran its own pipeline on the public reads, namely fastp trimming at Q25 and MiXCR clone calling, and kept in-frame beta chains. Under each unique CDR3 protein, matching rows form one entry showing the most common genes and DNA. TCRdb, rather than the study authors, made the V and J calls. This sample holds some 510,000 distinct CDR3 sequences; around 21% were observed only once. The top ten clonotypes cover 26% of the sample.

Stable Graves' hyperthyroidism was defined as no progression to ophthalmopathy during 18 months of follow-up. Hyperthyroidism patients were aged 18 to 65 years and newly diagnosed, with disease duration of less than 2 months. Exclusion was applied to patients with uncontrolled infections, other autoimmune diseases, pregnancy or lactation. Diagnoses were established on the basis of clinical symptoms, serum thyroxine and TRAb, thyroid ultrasound, and orbital computed tomography. PBMCs were separated from 8 to 10 ml of fresh peripheral blood using Ficoll-Paque density gradient centrifugation. Total RNA was extracted using Trizol reagent, and RNA quality was assessed on an Agilent 2100 Bioanalyzer.

The sequence derives from a man aged 18-30 years with Graves' hyperthyroidism. The specimen was blood. The chain joins TRBV12-3 or TRBV12-4 to TRBJ1-3; TRBD1 fits 7 bases in the junction. The nucleotides read TGTGCCAGCAGTTTCAGGGGGAAGGACGGAAACACCATATATTTT. The resulting protein is CASSFRGKDGNTIYF.